These 31 T cell receptor beta chains share one sample of origin, sequenced in a study of blood T cell repertoires in COVID-19. Method: immunoSEQ multiplex PCR; TCRdb's copy keeps in-frame clones and lacks some. Seen here are hundreds of thousands of clones, roughly 89% observed once, and the top ten hold under 3.5%. Sequencing used peripheral blood. The receptors were gathered from a woman aged 18-35 years who had recovered from COVID-19.

The chain links TRBV2 to TRBJ1-1; no clear D gene. The CDR3 extends over 14 amino acids. Germline V gene lookup returns CDR1 SNHLY and CDR2 FYNNEI. Trimming removed 2 bases at V and 4 bases at J, with 11 bases between. CDR3 loop: CASSEQLVITEAFF. CDR3 sequence (DNA): TGTGCCAGCAGTGAACAGTTGGTGATCACTGAAGCTTTCTTT.

The V call is TRBV19, the J call TRBJ2-3; 9 nucleotides agree with TRBD2. The germline gives CDR1 LNHDA, CDR2 SQIVND (reference sequence). Trimming removed 4 bases from V and 7 bases from J; junction bases left unmatched: 12. The CDR3 extends over 16 amino acids. CDR3 region: CASSNPLASGDYTQYF. In DNA, the CDR3 is TGTGCCAGTAGTAATCCCTTGGCTAGCGGGGACTATACGCAGTATTTT.

The gene calls are TRBV5-4 and TRBJ2-1; a possible D gene is TRBD1 (6 bases). CDR3 size: 14 residues. The V gene's germline CDR1 is SGHNT and CDR2 YYREEE (reference sequence). Trimming shortened V by 3 bases and J by 9 bases, and 16 bases separated the two germline ends. The CDR3 region has the DNA TGTGCCAGCAGCTCTGACAGGATTTTCGGTGAGCAGTTCTTC. Translated, it gives CASSSDRIFGEQFF.

This clone occurred a few times. The genes are TRBV6-4 and TRBJ2-1; 8 nucleotides line up with TRBD2. Germline CDR1 is MRHNA and CDR2 is SNTAGT. The CDR3 is made up of 15 amino acids. V was clipped by 5 bases and J by 4 bases; unmatched bases: 7. The CDR3 nucleotides read TGTGCCAGCAGTCCCGAGGCTAGCGGGTACAATGAGCAGTTCTTC. It is translated as CASSPEASGYNEQFF.

This sequence joins TRBV5-4 and TRBJ1-2; the D gene is possibly TRBD1 (5 bases). Germline CDR1 reads SGHNT; CDR2 reads YYREEE (reference sequence). This CDR3 contains 15 residues. V was pared by 5 bases and J by 4 bases, with 18 bases between. This CDR3 reads CASRSRTQETYGYTF. The CDR3 nucleotides are TGTGCCAGCAGATCTCGGACACAGGAGACCTATGGCTACACCTTC.

This sequence joins TRBV5-4 and TRBJ2-5, with TRBD2 identical over 7 bases. V dropped 0 bases and J dropped 1; count of bases not matched to a gene: 6. This CDR3 comprises 16 residues. Germline loops: CDR1 SGHNT, CDR2 YYREEE (reference sequence). CDR3 loop: CASSLGASGVQETQYF. The CDR3 bases are TGTGCCAGCAGCTTGGGGGCTAGCGGAGTCCAAGAGACCCAGTACTTC. Full variable domain (remainder filled in from reference TRBV5-4 and TRBJ2-5): ETGVTQSPTHLIKTRGQQVTLRCSSQSGHNTVSWYQQALGQGPQFIFQYYREEENGRGNFPPRFSGLQFPNYSSELNVNALELDDSALYLCASSLGASGVQETQYFGPGTRLLVL.

The rearrangement joins TRBV11-2 to TRBJ2-7; 10 positions agree with TRBD2. The CDR3 loop spans 17 amino acids. The junction had 13 bases not matched to a gene; V was cut back by 2 bases and J by 6 bases. From germline, CDR1 is SGHAT and CDR2 FQNNGV. CDR3 region: CASSLPRIVAGGGEQYV. In DNA form, the CDR3 reads TGTGCCAGCAGCTTACCGCGAATAGTAGCGGGAGGCGGCGAGCAGTACGTC.

The chain joins TRBV6-5 to TRBJ1-3; 11 bases fit TRBD1. Trimming removed 5 bases from V and 4 bases from J; junction bases left unmatched: 4. Germline CDR1 is MNHEY and CDR2 is SVGAGI. CDR3 size: 15 residues. The CDR3 spells CASSQDRGPGNTIYF. CDR3 DNA: TGTGCCAGCAGTCAGGACAGGGGGCCAGGAAACACCATATATTTT.

This clone was detected once. This chain uses TRBV9 with TRBJ2-1, with D unresolved. Trimming cost V 0 bases and J 7 bases, with 14 bases left between them. Germline V gene lookup returns CDR1 SGDLS and CDR2 YYNGEE. This CDR3 spans 15 amino acids. CDR3 sequence reads: CASSVGDRARNEQFF. Here the CDR3 DNA reads TGTGCCAGCAGCGTAGGAGACCGAGCTAGGAATGAGCAGTTCTTC.

V usage is TRBV21-1 and J usage is TRBJ2-7; the D call TRBD1 from the table was never checked on the DNA. TRBV21-1 corresponds to a pseudogene. The CDR3 has 17 residues. DNA for the CDR3: TGTGCCAGCAGCAAGAGGACAGGGCGGAGGTCCGCCTACGAGCAGTACGTC. Translated, it gives CASSKRTGRRSAYEQYV.

The table lists this clone with a count of one. The chain employs TRBV11-3 and TRBJ2-1, with D tentatively TRBD2 (6 bases). The CDR3 extends over 15 amino acids. Germline assignment: CDR1 SGHNT and CDR2 YENEEA. V shed 4 bases and J shed 8 bases, with 18 bases lying between them. The CDR3 here is CASSSGLERWDEQFF. CDR3 sequence (DNA): TGTGCCAGCAGCTCGGGACTTGAGCGGTGGGATGAGCAGTTCTTC.

This CDR3 is CASSQDRNQPQHF. CDR3 DNA: TGCGCCAGCAGCCAAGATCGGAATCAGCCCCAGCATTTT. The rearrangement links TRBV4-3 to TRBJ1-5; D is undetermined. The V gene's germline CDR1 is LGHNA and CDR2 YSLEER. The CDR3 runs 13 residues. The V and J ends lost 0 bases and 4 bases respectively, with 4 bases between them.

The genes are TRBV6-2 or TRBV6-3 and TRBJ2-2; the D gene is possibly TRBD2 (5 bases). V was shortened by 5 bases and J by 1 base, with 8 bases between the two germline ends. The CDR3 extends over 14 amino acids. Germline loops: CDR1 MNHEY, CDR2 SVGEGT. This CDR3 is CASSRRLNTGELFF. The CDR3 DNA is TGTGCCAGCAGTAGGAGGTTGAACACCGGGGAGCTGTTTTTT.

This rearrangement joins TRBV12-3 or TRBV12-4 to TRBJ1-2; no clear D gene. The V end was cut by 7 bases, the J end by 8 bases, with 17 bases between. The CDR3 runs to 13 residues. The CDR3 sequence: CASTPDFPSGYTF. The CDR3 region has the DNA TGTGCCAGCACGCCGGATTTTCCTAGCGGCTACACCTTC.

V usage is TRBV9 and J usage is TRBJ2-3; D is perhaps TRBD1 (6 bases). There are 14 residues in the CDR3. The V end lost 0 bases, the J end lost 7 bases, and 12 bases lay between the germline ends. Per the germline V gene, CDR1 is SGDLS and CDR2 is YYNGEE. The CDR3 region is CASSVDLGAYTQYF. The CDR3 nucleotides read TGTGCCAGCAGCGTAGATTTGGGGGCCTATACGCAGTATTTT.

The CDR3 DNA follows: TGTGCCAGCTCACCGGTCGGTAAATATCGCTCTGGGGCCAACGTCCTGACTTTC. Translation: CASSPVGKYRSGANVLTF. The chain uses TRBV18 and TRBJ2-6; D gene ambiguous. Looked up from germline, CDR1 is KGHSH and CDR2 is LQKENI. This CDR3 comprises 18 residues. V lost 3 bases, J lost 0 bases, and 15 bases lay in between.

The chain combines TRBV19 with TRBJ1-3; 9 nucleotides line up with TRBD1. Germline V gene lookup returns CDR1 LNHDA and CDR2 SQIVND (reference sequence). The CDR3 extends over 16 amino acids. The V gene end was trimmed by 5 bases and the J gene end by 2 bases; junction bases not matched to a gene: 7. CDR3 loop: CASSLLQGAAGNTIYF. The CDR3 coding sequence is TGTGCCAGTAGTCTACTACAGGGGGCAGCTGGAAACACCATATATTTT.

The gene calls are TRBV7-2 and TRBJ1-2; tentatively, D is TRBD1 (5 bases). The CDR3 sequence is 14 residues long. V lost 0 bases and J lost 8, with 13 bases in between. From germline, CDR1 is SGHTA and CDR2 FQGNSA. CDR3 amino acids: CASSLAPGGRGYTF. The CDR3 DNA reads as TGTGCCAGCAGCTTAGCGCCGGGGGGTCGGGGCTACACCTTC.

The gene calls are TRBV30 and TRBJ2-7, with D possibly matching TRBD1 (6 bases). The CDR3 totals 13 residues. The V gene lost 1 base and the J gene lost 6 bases, with 13 bases spanning the gap. Germline V gene data show CDR1 as GTSNPN and CDR2 as SVGIG (reference sequence). CDR3 region: CAWSGRAGVEQYV. In DNA form, the CDR3 reads TGTGCCTGGAGTGGTCGGGCAGGGGTCGAGCAGTACGTC.

The V call is TRBV2, the J call TRBJ1-5, with D possibly TRBD1 on 6 matching bases. Trimming stripped 4 bases from V and 3 bases from J, with 10 bases between. Germline lookup yields CDR1 SNHLY and CDR2 FYNNEI. The CDR3 runs to 14 residues. CDR3 region: CASSGGQFNQPQHF. CDR3 bases: TGTGCCAGCAGTGGAGGACAGTTCAATCAGCCCCAGCATTTT.

This clone was picked up one time. CDR3 in DNA: TGCAGCGCCGGAGGGCAGAACTATGGCTACACCTTC. Residues: CSAGGQNYGYTF. This chain joins TRBV29-1 and TRBJ1-2; no firm D call. The length of the CDR3 is 12 residues. The germline CDR1 and CDR2 sequences are SQVTM and ANQGSEA. Trimming took off 7 bases at V and 2 bases at J, with 11 bases between the two ends.

The J gene is TRBJ1-2, the V gene TRBV6-2 or TRBV6-3, with D perhaps TRBD1 (6 bases). The V gene's germline CDR1 is MNHEY and CDR2 SVGEGT. The CDR3 is 14 amino acids. V dropped 5 bases and J dropped 4 bases, with 14 bases sitting between them. DNA for the CDR3: TGTGCCAGCAGTGGGTCAGACAGGAGCTATGGCTACACCTTC. As protein: CASSGSDRSYGYTF.

V is TRBV4-3 and J is TRBJ1-6; perhaps TRBD1 as D (6 bases). Looked up from germline, CDR1 is LGHNA and CDR2 is YSLEER. CDR3 length: 15 residues. V lost 2 bases to trimming and J lost 8 bases, with 13 bases between them. The CDR3 coding sequence is TGCGCCAGCAGCCAATACAGGGCTAACGATTCACCCCTCCACTTT. Translated, it gives CASSQYRANDSPLHF.

This chain connects TRBV6-6 to TRBJ2-5, with 11 nucleotides matching TRBD2. The CDR3 is 16 amino acids. The V segment lost 10 bases and the J segment 5 bases; nucleotides outside the gene matches: 15. CDR1 is MNHNY and CDR2 is SVGAGI in the germline V gene (reference sequence). The CDR3 spells CATLTTSGSGGETQYF. CDR3 in DNA: TGTGCCACCTTAACAACTAGCGGGAGTGGAGGTGAGACCCAGTACTTC.

The chain has TRBV15 and TRBJ1-5; 8 bases are a match to TRBD1. The CDR3 length is 18 residues. Germline V gene sequence: CDR1 LNHNV, CDR2 YYDKDF (reference sequence). V was pared by 0 bases and J by 3 bases, with 10 bases of the junction left unmatched. The CDR3, as DNA: TGTGCCACCAGCAGAGATCAGGGGGCAGGGAGGTCCAATCAGCCCCAGCATTTT. The encoded protein is CATSRDQGAGRSNQPQHF.

The chain uses TRBV5-1 and TRBJ2-3, with D possibly being TRBD2 (5 bases). V was clipped by 2 bases and J by 2 bases, with 9 bases between them. The CDR3 runs to 14 residues. Germline V CDR1 and CDR2: SGHRS, YFSETQ. CDR3 residues: CASSFGSNTDTQYF. In nucleotides, the CDR3 is TGCGCCAGCAGCTTTGGGAGTAACACAGATACGCAGTATTTT.

This chain joins TRBV6-1 and TRBJ1-2; 8 positions agree with TRBD1. The CDR3 runs to 16 residues. Germline values: CDR1 MNHNS, CDR2 SASEGT. After removal of 1 base from V and 3 bases from J, the junction contained 7 bases not matched to a gene. The CDR3 protein is CASSEVRRQGYYGYTF. The CDR3 bases are TGTGCCAGCAGTGAAGTCCGGAGACAGGGGTACTATGGCTACACCTTC.

The chain combines TRBV7-9 with TRBJ1-5, with D tentatively TRBD1 (6 bases). Trimming left V 2 bases short and J 7 bases short, with 15 bases between. Germline loops: CDR1 SEHNR, CDR2 FQNEAQ (reference sequence). This CDR3 is built from 15 residues. CDR3 DNA: TGTGCCAGCAGCTTAAGTCCAGGGGAGTCCCAGCCCCAGCATTTT. Amino acids: CASSLSPGESQPQHF.

The genes are TRBV6-1 and TRBJ2-7, with TRBD1 identical over 8 bases. The germline CDR1 and CDR2 sequences are MNHNS and SASEGT. V lost 4 bases and J lost 2; bases outside the gene matches: 10. There are 16 residues in the CDR3. Here the CDR3 reads CASSGRDRGPTYEQYV. CDR3 nucleotides: TGTGCCAGCAGTGGCCGAGACAGGGGCCCCACCTACGAGCAGTACGTC.

The chain carries TRBV19 and TRBJ2-2; 7 bases are shared with TRBD1. Germline trimming cut 4 bases from V and 0 bases from J; bases unmatched to any gene: 8. This CDR3 region has 17 residues. Per the germline V gene, CDR1 is LNHDA and CDR2 is SQIVND (reference sequence). CDR3 coding DNA: TGTGCCAGTAGTAGAAGACAGGGCCTCGCGAACACCGGGGAGCTGTTTTTT. Its translation: CASSRRQGLANTGELFF.

The genes are TRBV3-1 (or the pseudogene TRBV3-2) and TRBJ2-1; 10 bases line up with TRBD2. Germline V CDR1 and CDR2: LGHDT, YNNKEL (reference sequence). The length of the CDR3 is 17 residues. Trimming took 0 bases from V and 5 from J; bases not matched to a gene: 7. The CDR3 bases are TGTGCCAGCAGCCAAGAGACGCAGCGGGAGGGAAACAATGAGCAGTTCTTC. Residues: CASSQETQREGNNEQFF.